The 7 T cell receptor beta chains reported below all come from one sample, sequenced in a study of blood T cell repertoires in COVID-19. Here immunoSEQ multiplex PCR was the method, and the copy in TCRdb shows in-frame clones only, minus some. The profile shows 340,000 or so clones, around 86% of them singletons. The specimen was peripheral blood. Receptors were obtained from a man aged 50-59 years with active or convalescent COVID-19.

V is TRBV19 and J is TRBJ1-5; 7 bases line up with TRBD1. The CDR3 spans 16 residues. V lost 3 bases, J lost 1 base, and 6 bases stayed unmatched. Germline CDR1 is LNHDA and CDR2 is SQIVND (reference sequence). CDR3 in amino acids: CASSMIGQASNQPQHF. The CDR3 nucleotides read TGTGCCAGTAGTATGATTGGACAGGCGAGCAATCAGCCCCAGCATTTT. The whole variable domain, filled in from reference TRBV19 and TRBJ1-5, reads DGGITQSPKYLFRKEGQNVTLSCEQNLNHDAMYWYRQDPGQGLRLIYYSQIVNDFQKGDIAEGYSVSREKKESFPLTVTSAQKNPTAFYLCASSMIGQASNQPQHFGDGTRLSIL.

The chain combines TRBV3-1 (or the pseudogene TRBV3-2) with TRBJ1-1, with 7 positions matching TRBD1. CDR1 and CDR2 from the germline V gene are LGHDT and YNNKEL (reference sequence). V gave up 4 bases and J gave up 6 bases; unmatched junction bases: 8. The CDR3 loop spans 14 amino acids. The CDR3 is CASSPPTGDAEAFF. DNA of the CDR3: TGTGCCAGCAGCCCGCCTACAGGGGACGCTGAAGCTTTCTTT.

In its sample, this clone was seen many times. The CDR3 reads CASSLTRTGVGYTF. CDR3 sequence (DNA): TGTGCCAGCAGCTTAACCAGGACAGGGGTAGGCTACACCTTC. The gene calls are TRBV7-2 and TRBJ1-2; 9 bases map to TRBD1. Germline V gene data show CDR1 as SGHTA and CDR2 as FQGNSA. CDR3 length: 14 amino acids. V lost 2 bases to trimming and J lost 8 bases; unmatched junction nucleotides: 6.

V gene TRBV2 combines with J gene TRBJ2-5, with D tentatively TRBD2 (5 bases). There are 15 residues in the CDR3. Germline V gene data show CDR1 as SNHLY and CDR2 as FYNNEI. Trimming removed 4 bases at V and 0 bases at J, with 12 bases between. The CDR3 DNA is TGTGCCAGCAGTGTAGCGAGAACGTACCAAGAGACCCAGTACTTC. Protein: CASSVARTYQETQYF.

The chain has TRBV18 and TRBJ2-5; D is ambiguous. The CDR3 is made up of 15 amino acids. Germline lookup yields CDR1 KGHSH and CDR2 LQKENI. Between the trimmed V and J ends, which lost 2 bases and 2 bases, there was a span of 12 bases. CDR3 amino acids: CASSPVAGAQETQYF. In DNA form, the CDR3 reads TGTGCCAGCTCACCAGTGGCAGGTGCTCAAGAGACCCAGTACTTC.

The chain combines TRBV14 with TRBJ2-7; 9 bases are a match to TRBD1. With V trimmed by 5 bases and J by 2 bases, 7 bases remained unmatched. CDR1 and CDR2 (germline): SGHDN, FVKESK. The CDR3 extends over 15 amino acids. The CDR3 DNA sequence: TGTGCCAGCAGCGACCGGGACAGGGTACCCTACGAGCAGTACTTC. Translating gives CASSDRDRVPYEQYF.

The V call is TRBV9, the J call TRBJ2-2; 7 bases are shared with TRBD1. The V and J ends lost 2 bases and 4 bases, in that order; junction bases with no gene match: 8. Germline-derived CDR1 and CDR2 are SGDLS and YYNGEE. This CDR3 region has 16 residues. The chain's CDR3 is CASSVEGAMVTGELFF. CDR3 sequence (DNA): TGTGCCAGCAGCGTCGAGGGGGCGATGGTCACCGGGGAGCTGTTTTTT.